The clone carrying this T cell receptor beta chain was detected once. Its matching antigen is unknown. Trimming removed 3 bases from V and 6 bases from J, with 16 bases in between. Per the germline V gene, CDR1 is SGHRS and CDR2 is YFSETQ. The CDR3 runs to 14 residues. These data originate in a study of B cell selection in AIRE deficiency. Sorting defined conventional CD4 T cells as CD4+CD127+. Study results and limitations: TCRbeta-only data showed about 35% of shared healthy Treg sequences in healthy Tconv. Of some 3,300 shared Treg TCRbeta sequences, 25% to 40% were healthy-only, approximately 9% patient-only. Patient Tconv cells held roughly 33% of Treg sequences shared by healthy donors.

In the original processing: Conventional T cell pools: about 11x10^4 distinct patient, 130,000 to 150,000 donor TCRbeta sequences. The table came from immunoSEQ multiplex PCR; TCRdb's copy has only in-frame clones and leaves some out. V and J calls and clone size are as listed in that table; D and trimming were resolved from the DNA. The sample lists about 25,000 clones; approximately 96% were seen once. The J gene is TRBJ2-7, the V gene TRBV5-1; maybe TRBD1 (6 bases). This TCR was recovered from a human donor in good health. The sample was CD4+CD127+ conventional T cells sorted from PBMCs. The chain's CDR3 is CASSSTGGAGEQYF. The CDR3 DNA follows: TGCGCCAGCAGCTCGACAGGTGGAGCCGGCGAGCAGTACTTC.